The present entry profiles one T cell receptor beta chain with its context. The V and J ends lost 7 bases and 2 bases respectively, with 9 bases between them. Per the germline V gene, CDR1 is MNHNY and CDR2 is SVGAGI (reference sequence). This CDR3 contains 12 residues. The sample is drawn from a study of beta chain features in type 1 diabetes. Background on the study: Taken together, all samples contributed 107,917,701 examined sorted cells.

The entirety of the isolated RNA underwent reverse transcription, so expressed TCRB transcripts were sequenced. Data came from immunoSEQ multiplex PCR; TCRdb stores just in-frame clones and leaves some out. The table lists approximately 470,000 clones, about 32% of them singletons, with roughly 0.066% in the top ten. It was one heparinised blood draw, averaging around 120 mL, that each donor gave. The genes are TRBV6-6 and TRBJ2-7, with D possibly being TRBD1 (5 bases). The receptor was isolated from a man between 18 and 35 years old in good health. Material for sequencing was naive CD4+ T cells from blood. CDR3 DNA: TGTGCCAGCATCGGACAAACCTACGAGCAGTACTTC. Its translation: CASIGQTYEQYF.